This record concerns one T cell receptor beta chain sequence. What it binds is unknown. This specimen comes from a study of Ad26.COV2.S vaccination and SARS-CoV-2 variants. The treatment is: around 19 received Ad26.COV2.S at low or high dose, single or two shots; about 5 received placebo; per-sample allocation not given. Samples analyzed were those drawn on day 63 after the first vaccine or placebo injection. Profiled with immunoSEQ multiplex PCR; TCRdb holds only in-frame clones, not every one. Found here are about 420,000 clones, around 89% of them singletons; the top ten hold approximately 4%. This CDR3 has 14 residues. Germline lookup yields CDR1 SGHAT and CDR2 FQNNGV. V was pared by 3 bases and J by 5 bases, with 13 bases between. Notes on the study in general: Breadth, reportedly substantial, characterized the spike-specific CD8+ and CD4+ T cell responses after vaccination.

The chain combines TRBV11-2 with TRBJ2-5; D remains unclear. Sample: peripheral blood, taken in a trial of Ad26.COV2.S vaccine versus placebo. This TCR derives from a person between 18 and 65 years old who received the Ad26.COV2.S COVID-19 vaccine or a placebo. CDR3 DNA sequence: TGTGCCAGCAGCTTCTTGGGCAGTGAGGAGACCCAGTACTTC. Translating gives CASSFLGSEETQYF.